This TCR beta chain comes out of a study of regulatory T cells in long-lasting Graves disease. iRepertoire HTBI primers and Arm-PCR of CDR3 regions built TCR beta libraries. TCRdb re-called the multiplex PCR reads with MiXCR, one entry per CDR3 protein. The sample holds 620,000 or so distinct CDR3 sequences, roughly 15% seen once. This clonotype came up many times. The antigen remains unidentified. Time point reported: newly diagnosed GD, antithyroid drugs for less than 3 months. Following extraction of RNA from PBMCs, that RNA was used to make the TCR library. The CDR3 runs 15 residues. The ends were cut back, 4 bases at V and 4 bases at J, with 14 bases in the middle. CDR1 is MDHEN and CDR2 is SYDVKM in the germline V gene. General study points: Exclusively peripheral blood, rather than thyroid tissue, was studied.

These data also featured in a second study, about T cells in Graves' hyperthyroidism and ophthalmopathy. That work adds: Diagnostic assessment was based on clinical symptoms, serum thyroxine and TRAb, thyroid ultrasound and orbital computed tomography. In the first-round RT-PCR of the TCR CDR3, the HTBI primer set was used. Most thyroid clonotypes expanded above 0.001 were also detected in blood.

The genes are TRBV28 and TRBJ1-5, with TRBD1 as a possible D gene (6 bases). This receptor was taken from a woman aged 30 to 39 with Graves disease. This sample comprised peripheral blood mononuclear cells (PBMCs), obtained at new diagnosis, from a patient treated with antithyroid drugs. The CDR3 DNA follows: TGTGCCAGCAGTTCCGGACAGAAGAGTAATCAGCCCCAGCATTTT. This sequence encodes CASSSGQKSNQPQHF.